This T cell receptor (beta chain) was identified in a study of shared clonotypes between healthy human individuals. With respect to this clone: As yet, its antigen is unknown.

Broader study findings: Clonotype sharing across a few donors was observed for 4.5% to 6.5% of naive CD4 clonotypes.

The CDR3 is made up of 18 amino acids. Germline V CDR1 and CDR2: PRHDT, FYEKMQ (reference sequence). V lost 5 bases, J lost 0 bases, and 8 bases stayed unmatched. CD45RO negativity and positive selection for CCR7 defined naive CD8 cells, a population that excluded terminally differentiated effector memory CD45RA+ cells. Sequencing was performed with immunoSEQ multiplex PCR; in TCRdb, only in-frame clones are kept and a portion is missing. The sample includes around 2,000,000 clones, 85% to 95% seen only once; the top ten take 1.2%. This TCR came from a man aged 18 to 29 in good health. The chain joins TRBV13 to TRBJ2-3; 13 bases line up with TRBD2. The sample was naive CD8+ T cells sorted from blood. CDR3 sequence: CASSPLGLAGPSTDTQYF. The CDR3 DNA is TGTGCCAGCAGCCCCCTGGGACTAGCGGGACCTAGCACAGATACGCAGTATTTT. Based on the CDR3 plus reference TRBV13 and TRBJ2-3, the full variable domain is AAGVIQSPRHLIKEKRETATLKCYPIPRHDTVYWYQQGPGQDPQFLISFYEKMQSDKGSIPDRFSAQQFSDYHSELNMSSLELGDSALYFCASSPLGLAGPSTDTQYFGPGTRLTVL.